These 30 T cell receptor beta chains share one sample of origin, sequenced in a study of T cell repertoires in cytomegalovirus infection. From the reads, TCRdb called clonotypes with MiXCR, one entry per CDR3 protein. The sample lists 200,000 to 300,000 distinct CDR3 sequences; 6% to 8% were seen once. Material for sequencing was PBMCs. The receptors were gathered from a human donor in good health (CMV status not recorded). Some clones in this sample may be carry-over from other donors' samples.

The sample holds a few counts of this clonotype. The V call is TRBV10-3, the J call TRBJ2-2; unclear D gene. The CDR3 contains 15 residues. Trimming left V 4 bases short and J 2 bases short, with 11 bases between. Germline CDR1 and CDR2: ENHRY and SYGVKD. The CDR3 protein is CAISGQFTNTGELFF. CDR3 DNA: TGTGCCATCAGTGGCCAATTCACTAACACCGGGGAGCTGTTTTTT.

This clonotype occurred many times. The CDR3 region is CASSGRGMNTEAFF. The CDR3 DNA reads TGTGCCAGCAGCGGGAGGGGCATGAACACTGAAGCTTTCTTT. V and J are TRBV5-6 and TRBJ1-1, with TRBD1 as a possible D gene (5 bases). The CDR3 extends over 14 amino acids. V shed 4 bases and J shed 0 bases, with 10 bases lying between them. Germline values: CDR1 SGHDT, CDR2 YYEEEE.

This clonotype was counted only a few times. The chain is built from TRBV12-5 and TRBJ2-3; either TRBD1 or TRBD2 may fit D (7 bases each). The V end lost 4 bases, the J end lost 3 bases, and 14 bases lay between the germline ends. Looked up from germline, CDR1 is LGHNT and CDR2 is FRNRAP. This CDR3 spans 15 amino acids. Here the CDR3 DNA reads TGTGCTAGTGGTTCCTCAGGGGGGGCAACAGATACGCAGTATTTT. It encodes CASGSSGGATDTQYF.

This clonotype has a count of ten or more. The V gene is TRBV28, the J gene TRBJ2-7, with 7 nucleotides matching TRBD1. This CDR3 is built from 13 residues. J was trimmed by 2 bases and V by 6 bases; bases with no gene match: 4. Germline lookup yields CDR1 MDHEN and CDR2 SYDVKM. CDR3 in amino acids: CASRWTGTYEQYF. In nucleotides, the CDR3 is TGTGCCAGCAGGTGGACAGGTACCTACGAGCAGTACTTC. Variable domain in full (rest from reference TRBV28 and TRBJ2-7): DVKVTQSSRYLVKRTGEKVFLECVQDMDHENMFWYRQDPGLGLRLIYFSYDVKMKEKGDIPEGYSVSREKKERFSLILESASTNQTSMYLCASRWTGTYEQYFGPGTRLTVT.

This clonotype was found many times. The chain has TRBV7-9 and TRBJ1-6; maybe TRBD1 (5 bases). V was cut by 5 bases and J by 9 bases, with 14 bases left in between. The CDR3 is 14 residues long. Germline CDR1 SEHNR, CDR2 FQNEAQ (reference sequence). The CDR3 is CASSRGSGRSPLHF. The CDR3 DNA reads as TGTGCCAGCAGCCGGGGGTCGGGGCGTTCACCCCTCCACTTT.

The sample holds many counts of this clonotype. The chain has TRBV19 and TRBJ1-1; D perhaps matches TRBD1 (5 bases). This CDR3 has 13 residues. Trimming removed 3 bases from V and 7 bases from J, with 12 bases in between. Germline V CDR1 and CDR2: LNHDA, SQIVND (reference sequence). The CDR3 coding sequence is TGTGCCAGTAGTATGATACGGGACGGTGAAGCTTTCTTT. Amino acid sequence: CASSMIRDGEAFF.

This clonotype showed up many times. The V and J genes are TRBV6-6 and TRBJ2-1; D might be TRBD1 or TRBD2, each matching 6 bases. V lost 6 bases to trimming and J lost 8 bases, with 17 bases between them. The CDR3 spans 14 residues. Germline CDR1 and CDR2: MNHNY and SVGAGI (reference sequence). The CDR3 loop reads CASSSRGGSYEQFF. The CDR3 DNA is TGTGCCAGCAGCTCGCGAGGGGGGTCCTATGAGCAGTTCTTC.

This clonotype was recorded many times. This sequence joins TRBV27 and TRBJ2-5; 7 nucleotides match TRBD1. This CDR3 comprises 15 residues. CDR1 and CDR2 from the germline V gene are MNHEY and SMNVEV (reference sequence). V lost 6 bases to trimming and J lost 5 bases; unmatched junction nucleotides: 12. The CDR3: CASSWTGTEWETQYF. CDR3 nucleotides: TGTGCCAGCAGCTGGACCGGGACAGAATGGGAGACCCAGTACTTC.

This clonotype has just a few counts. V usage is TRBV6-5 and J usage is TRBJ1-1; 8 bases match TRBD1. V gave up 1 base and J gave up 5 bases; unmatched junction bases: 6. CDR1 is MNHEY and CDR2 is SVGAGI in the germline V gene. The CDR3 extends over 15 amino acids. This CDR3 is CASSYFQGAQTEAFF. The CDR3 DNA reads TGTGCCAGCAGTTACTTCCAGGGGGCACAGACTGAAGCTTTCTTT.

This clonotype came up many times. The CDR3 DNA is TGTGCCAGCAGCCCGGGACCAACGAACACTGAAGCTTTCTTT. The encoded protein is CASSPGPTNTEAFF. The chain carries TRBV7-2 and TRBJ1-1; D might be TRBD1 (5 bases). Trimming stripped 5 bases from V and 1 base from J, with 11 bases between. CDR3 size: 14 residues. The V gene's germline CDR1 is SGHTA and CDR2 FQGNSA. The variable domain in full, completed from reference TRBV7-2 and TRBJ1-1, reads GAGVSQSPSNKVTEKGKDVELRCDPISGHTALYWYRQSLGQGLEFLIYFQGNSAPDKSGLPSDRFSAERTGGSVSTLTIQRTQQEDSAVYLCASSPGPTNTEAFFGQGTRLTVV.

This clonotype has at least ten counts. The chain combines TRBV5-6 with TRBJ1-1, with D possibly matching TRBD1 (5 bases). CDR3 size: 15 residues. Germline loops: CDR1 SGHDT, CDR2 YYEEEE. With 3 bases removed from V and 1 base from J, the gap between germline ends came to 13 bases. CDR3 nucleotides: TGTGCCAGCAGCTCCCCGTCCGGGGCGAACACTGAAGCTTTCTTT. Protein sequence: CASSSPSGANTEAFF.

This clonotype showed up many times. This chain joins TRBV20-1 and TRBJ1-3; no clear D. The CDR3 length is 14 residues. Germline-derived CDR1 and CDR2 are DFQATT and SNEGSKA (reference sequence). V gave up 2 bases and J gave up 2 bases, with 10 bases separating them. The CDR3 loop reads CSARRMGPGNTIYF. For the CDR3, the DNA is TGCAGTGCTAGAAGAATGGGTCCTGGAAACACCATATATTTT.

The table lists this clonotype with a few counts. The rearrangement links TRBV29-1 to TRBJ2-6; the D gene is possibly TRBD1 (6 bases). CDR1 is SQVTM, CDR2 ANQGSEA, per germline. The CDR3 totals 15 residues. V lost 5 bases and J lost 0, with 11 bases in between. CDR3 region: CSVLDRISGANVLTF. The CDR3 bases are TGCAGCGTTTTGGACAGAATCTCTGGGGCCAACGTCCTGACTTTC.

The chain uses TRBV2 and TRBJ2-2, with D possibly being TRBD2 (6 bases). CDR3 length: 13 residues. Per germline, CDR1 SNHLY and CDR2 FYNNEI. V was clipped by 7 bases and J by 6 bases, with 12 bases between them. The CDR3 nucleotides are TGTGCCAGCACGGGGGAACGCGCCGGGGAGCTGTTTTTT. It translates to CASTGERAGELFF.

This clonotype showed up many times. The genes are TRBV2 and TRBJ1-1; D is uncertain. This CDR3 contains 14 residues. The V gene's germline CDR1 is SNHLY and CDR2 FYNNEI. The V end lost 11 bases, the J end lost 1 base, and 17 bases lay between the germline ends. CDR3 in DNA: TGTGCCTGCCACCGGGCCCTCGGGAACACTGAAGCTTTCTTT. Its protein product is CACHRALGNTEAFF.

This clonotype occurred many times. The chain combines TRBV12-3 or TRBV12-4 with TRBJ2-5, with no clear D. This CDR3 spans 11 amino acids. V was trimmed by 7 bases and J by 3 bases, leaving 6 bases between them. CDR3 in amino acids: CASTLKETQYF. The CDR3 bases are TGTGCCAGCACCCTGAAAGAGACCCAGTACTTC.

This clonotype was counted at least ten times. The V call is TRBV4-3, the J call TRBJ2-1; D gene uncertain. CDR3 length: 17 residues. The V and J ends lost 0 bases and 0 bases respectively, with 12 bases between them. The germline V gene encodes CDR1 LGHNA and CDR2 YSLEER. CDR3 in DNA: TGCGCCAGCAGCCAAGACGATGGAGAGGTCTCCTACAATGAGCAGTTCTTC. This sequence encodes CASSQDDGEVSYNEQFF.

This clonotype occurred many times. V and J are TRBV7-9 and TRBJ1-1, with D maybe TRBD1 (5 bases). Germline V gene lookup returns CDR1 SEHNR and CDR2 FQNEAQ (reference sequence). There are 13 residues in the CDR3. V shed 3 bases and J shed 7 bases, with 12 bases lying between them. This chain's CDR3 is CASSFQGEDEAFF. CDR3 in DNA: TGTGCCAGCAGCTTTCAGGGAGAGGATGAAGCTTTCTTT. The full variable domain, completed using reference TRBV7-9 and TRBJ1-1, is DTGVSQNPRHKITKRGQNVTFRCDPISEHNRLYWYRQTLGQGPEFLTYFQNEAQLEKSRLLSDRFSAERPKGSFSTLEIQRTEQGDSAMYLCASSFQGEDEAFFGQGTRLTVV.

This clonotype has ten or more counts. The chain recombines TRBV6-5 with TRBJ1-1; D gene ambiguous. V gave up 2 bases and J gave up 5 bases, with 18 bases separating them. Per the germline V gene, CDR1 is MNHEY and CDR2 is SVGAGI. The CDR3 is 16 amino acids. The CDR3 protein is CASSYESPSGVTEAFF. DNA for the CDR3: TGTGCCAGCAGTTACGAATCTCCCTCCGGGGTTACTGAAGCTTTCTTT.

There are many counts of this clonotype. The chain is built from TRBV20-1 and TRBJ2-3; 9 bases match TRBD1. V shed 6 bases, J shed 6 bases, and the junction held 13 bases outside the gene matches. The CDR3 has 15 residues. Germline loops: CDR1 DFQATT, CDR2 SNEGSKA (reference sequence). CDR3 nucleotide sequence: TGCAGTGCCGTCATGCGGACAGGGGCCTTGGATACGCAGTATTTT. It yields the protein CSAVMRTGALDTQYF.

This clonotype was detected many times. The V gene is TRBV6-2 or TRBV6-3, the J gene TRBJ2-7; D not certain. V was cut by 2 bases and J by 0 bases, with 5 bases left in between. The CDR3 has 13 amino acids. CDR1 and CDR2 from the germline V gene are MNHEY and SVGEGT. The CDR3 is CASSYMGSYEQYF. CDR3 sequence (DNA): TGTGCCAGCAGTTACATGGGCTCCTACGAGCAGTACTTC.

This clonotype occurred many times. The V gene is TRBV7-9, the J gene TRBJ1-2; D is uncertain. V was clipped by 1 base and J by 8 bases, with 14 bases between them. Germline CDR1 SEHNR, CDR2 FQNEAQ (reference sequence). The CDR3 sequence is 14 residues long. The CDR3 sequence: CASSLDASGAGYTF. CDR3 DNA sequence: TGTGCCAGCAGCTTAGATGCTTCGGGTGCCGGCTACACCTTC.

This clonotype turned up a few times. The genes are TRBV20-1 and TRBJ1-1; D unresolved. The CDR3 totals 14 residues. The ends were cut back, 1 base at V and 1 base at J, with 10 bases in the middle. CDR1 and CDR2 (germline): DFQATT, SNEGSKA (reference sequence). CDR3 sequence (DNA): TGCAGTGCTAGAGTTCCAGATTCGAACACTGAAGCTTTCTTT. Its translation: CSARVPDSNTEAFF.

There are many counts of this clonotype. This chain joins TRBV7-2 and TRBJ2-1; 7 bases map to TRBD1. V trimming: 5 bases; J trimming: 2 bases; junction bases outside the gene matches: 3. Germline-derived CDR1 and CDR2 are SGHTA and FQGNSA. This CDR3 is built from 14 residues. The CDR3 here is CASSLGTAYNEQFF. The CDR3 coding sequence is TGTGCCAGCAGCCTCGGGACAGCCTACAATGAGCAGTTCTTC.

This clonotype has just a few counts. The V and J genes are TRBV12-5 and TRBJ2-7; the D gene is possibly TRBD1 (6 bases). Germline V gives CDR1 LGHNT, CDR2 FRNRAP. V was pared by 6 bases and J by 2 bases, with 23 bases between. CDR3 length: 17 amino acids. This CDR3 reads CASGLPTGPRRAYEQYF. In nucleotides, the CDR3 is TGTGCTAGTGGCCTTCCGACAGGCCCTAGACGGGCCTACGAGCAGTACTTC.

This clonotype was seen at least ten times. V gene TRBV7-2 combines with J gene TRBJ1-4; D not resolved. The CDR3 sequence is 14 residues long. Germline V gene data show CDR1 as SGHTA and CDR2 as FQGNSA. Trimming removed 1 base from V and 5 bases from J, with 8 bases in between. As DNA, the CDR3 is TGTGCCAGCAGCTTAGGCGGGTCCAATGAAAAACTGTTTTTT. This gives the protein CASSLGGSNEKLFF.

This sequence joins TRBV28 and TRBJ1-5; D might be TRBD1 (5 bases). Trimming pared 5 bases from V and 6 bases from J, leaving 8 bases between. The CDR3 length is 12 residues. Per the germline V gene, CDR1 is MDHEN and CDR2 is SYDVKM. CDR3 sequence (DNA): TGTGCCAGCAGTATAGGGACTCAGCCCCAGCATTTT. Translation: CASSIGTQPQHF.

The count of this clonotype is one. This rearrangement joins TRBV2 to TRBJ1-5, with D hard to call. Germline CDR1 SNHLY, CDR2 FYNNEI. Between the trimmed V and J ends, which lost 3 bases and 4 bases, there was a span of 13 bases. The CDR3 loop spans 15 amino acids. The CDR3 protein is CASSEEGSGNQPQHF. CDR3 in DNA: TGTGCCAGCAGTGAGGAGGGCTCGGGGAATCAGCCCCAGCATTTT.

This clonotype was seen at least ten times. This chain connects TRBV7-2 to TRBJ2-5, with 12 bases that match TRBD2. This CDR3 spans 15 amino acids. Unmatched junction bases numbered 4, after V lost 5 bases and J lost 3 bases. Germline V gene lookup returns CDR1 SGHTA and CDR2 FQGNSA. CDR3 sequence (DNA): TGTGCCAGCAGCCCCCGGACTAGCGGGGAAGAGACCCAGTACTTC. Translated: CASSPRTSGEETQYF.

This clonotype showed up many times. The chain joins TRBV20-1 to TRBJ2-7; 10 bases align to TRBD2. This CDR3 spans 14 amino acids. Germline assignment: CDR1 DFQATT and CDR2 SNEGSKA (reference sequence). Unmatched junction bases numbered 10, after V lost 5 bases and J lost 6 bases. CDR3 sequence reads: CSAPSSGGAGEQYF. CDR3 nucleotides: TGCAGTGCTCCGTCGAGCGGGGGGGCGGGCGAGCAGTACTTC.